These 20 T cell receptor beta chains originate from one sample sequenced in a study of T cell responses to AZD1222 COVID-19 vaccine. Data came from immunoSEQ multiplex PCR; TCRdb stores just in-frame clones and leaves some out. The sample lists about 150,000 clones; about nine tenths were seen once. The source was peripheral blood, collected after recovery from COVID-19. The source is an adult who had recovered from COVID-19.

CDR3 loop: CASSLRARGQEEQYF. The CDR3 DNA follows: TGTGCCAGCAGCTTAAGGGCCAGGGGGCAAGAAGAGCAGTACTTC. V gene TRBV13 combines with J gene TRBJ2-7; 8 nucleotides align to TRBD1. Germline CDR1 reads PRHDT; CDR2 reads FYEKMQ (reference sequence). Losses at the gene ends were 2 bases for V and 7 bases for J; bases not matched to a gene: 10. The CDR3 loop spans 15 amino acids.

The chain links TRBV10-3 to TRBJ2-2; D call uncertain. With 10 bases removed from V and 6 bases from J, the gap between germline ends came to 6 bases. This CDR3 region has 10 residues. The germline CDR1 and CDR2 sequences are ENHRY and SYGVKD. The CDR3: CATRAGELFF. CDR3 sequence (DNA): TGTGCCACCCGCGCCGGGGAGCTGTTTTTT.

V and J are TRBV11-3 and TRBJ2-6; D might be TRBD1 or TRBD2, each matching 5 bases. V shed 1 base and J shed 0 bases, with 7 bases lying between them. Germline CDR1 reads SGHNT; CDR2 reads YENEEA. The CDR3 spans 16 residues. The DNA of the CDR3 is TGTGCCAGCAGCTTAGGAGGGGCCTCTGGGGCCAACGTCCTGACTTTC. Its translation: CASSLGGASGANVLTF.

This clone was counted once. The CDR3 region has the DNA TGCGCCAGCGCGCCCGTGGGACAGGGTAATGAAAAACTGTTTTTT. Translation: CASAPVGQGNEKLFF. The gene calls are TRBV5-1 and TRBJ1-4, with 9 bases aligning to TRBD1. Germline V lookup: CDR1 SGHRS, CDR2 YFSETQ. J gave up 4 bases and V 7 bases, and 8 bases lay outside the gene matches. The CDR3 runs to 15 residues.

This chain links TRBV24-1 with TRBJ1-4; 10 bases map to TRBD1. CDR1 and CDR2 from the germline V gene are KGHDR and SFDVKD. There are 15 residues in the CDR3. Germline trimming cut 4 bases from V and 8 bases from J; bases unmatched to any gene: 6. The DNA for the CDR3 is TGTGCCACCAGTGACCCCGGGACAGGGGACGAAAAACTGTTTTTT. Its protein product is CATSDPGTGDEKLFF.

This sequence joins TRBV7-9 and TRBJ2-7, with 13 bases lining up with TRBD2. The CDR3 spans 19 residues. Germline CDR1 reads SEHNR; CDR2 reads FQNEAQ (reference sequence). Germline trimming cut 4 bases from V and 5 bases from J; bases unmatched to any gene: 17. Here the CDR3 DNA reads TGTGCCAGCAGCTCCCTACCCGGCTGGACTAGCGGGAGTCGGGACGAGCAGTACTTC. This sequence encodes CASSSLPGWTSGSRDEQYF.

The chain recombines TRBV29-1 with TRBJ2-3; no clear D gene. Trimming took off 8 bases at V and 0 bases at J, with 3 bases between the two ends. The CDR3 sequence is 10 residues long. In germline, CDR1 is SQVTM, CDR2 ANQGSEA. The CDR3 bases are TGCAGCACCAGCACAGATACGCAGTATTTT. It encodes CSTSTDTQYF.

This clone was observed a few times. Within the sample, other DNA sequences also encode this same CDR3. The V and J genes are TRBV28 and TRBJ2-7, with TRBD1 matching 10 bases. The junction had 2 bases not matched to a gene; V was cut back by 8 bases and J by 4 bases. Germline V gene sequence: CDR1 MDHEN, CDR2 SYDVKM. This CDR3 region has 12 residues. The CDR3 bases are TGTGCCAGCCGGGACAGGGGTTACGAGCAGTACTTC. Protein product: CASRDRGYEQYF.

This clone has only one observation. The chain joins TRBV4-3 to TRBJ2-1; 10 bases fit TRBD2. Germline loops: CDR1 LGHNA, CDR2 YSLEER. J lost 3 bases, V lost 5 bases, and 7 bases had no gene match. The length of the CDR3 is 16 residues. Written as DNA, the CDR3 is TGCGCCAGCAGCGGTACTCCTAGCGGGGGCTACAATGAGCAGTTCTTC. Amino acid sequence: CASSGTPSGGYNEQFF.

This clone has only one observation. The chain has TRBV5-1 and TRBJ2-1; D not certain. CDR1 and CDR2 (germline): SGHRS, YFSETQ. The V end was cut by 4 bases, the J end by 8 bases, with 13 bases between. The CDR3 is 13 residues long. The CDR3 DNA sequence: TGCGCCAGCAGCGTGGACCACTCCCATGAGCAGTTCTTC. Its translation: CASSVDHSHEQFF.

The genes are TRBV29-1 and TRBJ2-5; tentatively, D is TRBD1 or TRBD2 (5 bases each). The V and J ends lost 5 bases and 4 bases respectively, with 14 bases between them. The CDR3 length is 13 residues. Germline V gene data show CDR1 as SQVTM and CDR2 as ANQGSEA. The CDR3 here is CSVLRGVGETQYF. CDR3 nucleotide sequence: TGCAGCGTTCTTAGGGGAGTAGGAGAGACCCAGTACTTC. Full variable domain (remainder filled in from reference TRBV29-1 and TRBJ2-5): SAVISQKPSRDICQRGTSLTIQCQVDSQVTMMFWYRQQPGQSLTLIATANQGSEATYESGFVIDKFPISRPNLTFSTLTVSNMSPEDSSIYLCSVLRGVGETQYFGPGTRLLVL.

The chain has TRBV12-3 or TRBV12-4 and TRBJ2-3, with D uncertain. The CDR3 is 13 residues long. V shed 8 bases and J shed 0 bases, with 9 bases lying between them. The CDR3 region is CASRASSTDTQYF. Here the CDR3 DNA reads TGTGCCAGCCGGGCTTCTAGCACAGATACGCAGTATTTT.

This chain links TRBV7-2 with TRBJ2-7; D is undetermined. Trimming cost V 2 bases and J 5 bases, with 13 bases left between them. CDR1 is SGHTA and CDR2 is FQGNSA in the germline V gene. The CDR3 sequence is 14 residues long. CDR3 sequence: CASSLSWVQDEQYF. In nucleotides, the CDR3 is TGTGCCAGCAGCTTATCTTGGGTTCAGGACGAGCAGTACTTC.

The CDR3 spells CASSLGQGDEQYF. For the CDR3, the DNA is TGTGCCAGCAGCTTAGGACAGGGCGACGAGCAGTACTTC. The V and J genes are TRBV7-7 and TRBJ2-7; 7 bases fit TRBD1. Trimming removed 1 base from V and 5 bases from J; junction bases left unmatched: 2. The germline V gene has CDR1 SSHAT and CDR2 FNYEAQ (reference sequence). The CDR3 consists of 13 residues.

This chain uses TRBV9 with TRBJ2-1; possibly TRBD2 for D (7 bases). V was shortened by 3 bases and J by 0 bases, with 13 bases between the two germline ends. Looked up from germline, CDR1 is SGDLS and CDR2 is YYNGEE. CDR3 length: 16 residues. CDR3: CASSEGGRRSYNEQFF. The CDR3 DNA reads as TGTGCCAGCAGCGAGGGGGGGCGGCGCTCCTACAATGAGCAGTTCTTC.

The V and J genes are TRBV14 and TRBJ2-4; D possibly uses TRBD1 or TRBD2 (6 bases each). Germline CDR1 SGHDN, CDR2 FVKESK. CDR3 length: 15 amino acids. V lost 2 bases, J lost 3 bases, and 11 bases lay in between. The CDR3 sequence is CASSQTGGVKNIQYF. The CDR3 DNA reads TGTGCCAGCAGCCAAACCGGGGGCGTCAAAAACATTCAGTACTTC.

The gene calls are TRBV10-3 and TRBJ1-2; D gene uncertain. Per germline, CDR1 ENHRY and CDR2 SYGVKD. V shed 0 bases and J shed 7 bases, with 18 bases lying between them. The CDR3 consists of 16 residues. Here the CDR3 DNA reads TGTGCCATCAGTGAGTCAGGAGGCAGGCCAACCTTTGGCTACACCTTC. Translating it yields CAISESGGRPTFGYTF.

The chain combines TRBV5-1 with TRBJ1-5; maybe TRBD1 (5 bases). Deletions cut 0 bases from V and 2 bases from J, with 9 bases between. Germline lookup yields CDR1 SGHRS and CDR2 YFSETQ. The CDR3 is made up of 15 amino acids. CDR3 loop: CASSLGGRGNQPQHF. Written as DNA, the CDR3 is TGCGCCAGCAGCTTGGGAGGCAGGGGCAATCAGCCCCAGCATTTT.

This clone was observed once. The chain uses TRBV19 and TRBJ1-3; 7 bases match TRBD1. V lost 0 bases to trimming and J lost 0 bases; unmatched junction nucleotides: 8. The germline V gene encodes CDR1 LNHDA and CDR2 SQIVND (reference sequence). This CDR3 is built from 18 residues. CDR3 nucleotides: TGTGCCAGTAGTATAGATTCATCCGGGACAGCCTCTGGAAACACCATATATTTT. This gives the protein CASSIDSSGTASGNTIYF.

In nucleotides, the CDR3 is TGTGCCAGCAGTTTACACAGGGTAGGGGGGAACACTGAAGCTTTCTTT. Its translation is CASSLHRVGGNTEAFF. The gene calls are TRBV27 and TRBJ1-1; D may be TRBD1 (6 bases). V was cut by 2 bases and J by 1 base, with 14 bases left in between. Germline assignment: CDR1 MNHEY and CDR2 SMNVEV (reference sequence). CDR3 size: 16 residues.